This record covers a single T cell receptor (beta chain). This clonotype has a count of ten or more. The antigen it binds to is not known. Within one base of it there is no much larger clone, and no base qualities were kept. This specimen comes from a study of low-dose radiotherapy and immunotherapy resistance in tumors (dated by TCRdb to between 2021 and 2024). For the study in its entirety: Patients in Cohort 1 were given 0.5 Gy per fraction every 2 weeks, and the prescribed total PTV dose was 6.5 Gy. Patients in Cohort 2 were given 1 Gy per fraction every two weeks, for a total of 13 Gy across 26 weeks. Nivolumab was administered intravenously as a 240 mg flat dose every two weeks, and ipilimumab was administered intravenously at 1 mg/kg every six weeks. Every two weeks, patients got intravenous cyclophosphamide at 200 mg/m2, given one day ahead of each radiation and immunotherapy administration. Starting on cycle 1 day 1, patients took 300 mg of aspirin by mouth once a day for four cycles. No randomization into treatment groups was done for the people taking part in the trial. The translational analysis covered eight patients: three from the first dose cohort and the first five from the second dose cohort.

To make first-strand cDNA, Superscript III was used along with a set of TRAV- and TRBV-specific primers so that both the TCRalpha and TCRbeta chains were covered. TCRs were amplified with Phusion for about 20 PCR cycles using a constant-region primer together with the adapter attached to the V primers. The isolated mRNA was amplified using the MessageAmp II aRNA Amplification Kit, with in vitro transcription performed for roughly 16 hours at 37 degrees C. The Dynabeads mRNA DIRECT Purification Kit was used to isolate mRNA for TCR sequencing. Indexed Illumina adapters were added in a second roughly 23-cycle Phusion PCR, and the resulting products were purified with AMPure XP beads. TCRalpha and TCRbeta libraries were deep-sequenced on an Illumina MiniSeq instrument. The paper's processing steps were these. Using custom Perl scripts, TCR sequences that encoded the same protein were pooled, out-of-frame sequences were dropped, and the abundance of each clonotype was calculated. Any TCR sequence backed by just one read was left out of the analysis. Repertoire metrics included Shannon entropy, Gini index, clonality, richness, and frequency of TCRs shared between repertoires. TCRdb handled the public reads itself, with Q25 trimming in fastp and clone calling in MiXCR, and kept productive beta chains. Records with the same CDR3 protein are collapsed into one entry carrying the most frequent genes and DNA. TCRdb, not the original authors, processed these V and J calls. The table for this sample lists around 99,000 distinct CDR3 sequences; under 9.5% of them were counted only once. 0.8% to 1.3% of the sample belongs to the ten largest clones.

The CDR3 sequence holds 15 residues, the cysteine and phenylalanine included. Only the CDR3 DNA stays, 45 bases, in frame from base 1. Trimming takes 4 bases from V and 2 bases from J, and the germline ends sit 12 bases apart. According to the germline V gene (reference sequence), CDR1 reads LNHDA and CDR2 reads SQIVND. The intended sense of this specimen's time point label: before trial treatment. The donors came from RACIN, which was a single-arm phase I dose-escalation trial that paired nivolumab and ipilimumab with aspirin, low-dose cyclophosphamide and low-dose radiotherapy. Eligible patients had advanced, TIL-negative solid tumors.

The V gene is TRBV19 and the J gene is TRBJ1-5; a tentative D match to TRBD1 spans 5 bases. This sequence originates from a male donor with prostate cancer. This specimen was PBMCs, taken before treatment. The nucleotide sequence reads TGTGCCAGTAGTACCAGGGTTTCTGGCAATCAGCCCCAGCATTTT. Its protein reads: CASSTRVSGNQPQHF.